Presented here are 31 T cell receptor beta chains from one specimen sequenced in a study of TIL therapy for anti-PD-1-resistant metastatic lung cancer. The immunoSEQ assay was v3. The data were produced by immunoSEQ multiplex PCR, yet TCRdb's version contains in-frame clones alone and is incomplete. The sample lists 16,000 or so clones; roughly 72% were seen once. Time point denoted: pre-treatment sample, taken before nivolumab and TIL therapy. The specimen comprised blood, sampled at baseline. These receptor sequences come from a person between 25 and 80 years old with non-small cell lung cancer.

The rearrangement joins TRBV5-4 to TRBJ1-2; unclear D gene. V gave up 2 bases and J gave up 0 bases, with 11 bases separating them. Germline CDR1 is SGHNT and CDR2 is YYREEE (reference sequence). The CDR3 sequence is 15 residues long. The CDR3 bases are TGTGCCAGCAGCTTACGGGGTGTGACTAACTATGGCTACACCTTC. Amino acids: CASSLRGVTNYGYTF.

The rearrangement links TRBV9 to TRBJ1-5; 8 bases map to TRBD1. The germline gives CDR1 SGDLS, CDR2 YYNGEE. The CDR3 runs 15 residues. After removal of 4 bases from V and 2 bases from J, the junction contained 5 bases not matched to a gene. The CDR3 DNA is TGTGCCAGCAGCCCAGGGGGCGGGGGCAATCAGCCCCAGCATTTT. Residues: CASSPGGGGNQPQHF.

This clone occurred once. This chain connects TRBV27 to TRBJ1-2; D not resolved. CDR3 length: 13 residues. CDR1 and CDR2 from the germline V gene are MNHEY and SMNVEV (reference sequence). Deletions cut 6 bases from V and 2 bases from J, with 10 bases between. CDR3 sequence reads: CASSQDWNYGYTF. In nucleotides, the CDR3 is TGTGCCAGCAGCCAAGATTGGAACTATGGCTACACCTTC.

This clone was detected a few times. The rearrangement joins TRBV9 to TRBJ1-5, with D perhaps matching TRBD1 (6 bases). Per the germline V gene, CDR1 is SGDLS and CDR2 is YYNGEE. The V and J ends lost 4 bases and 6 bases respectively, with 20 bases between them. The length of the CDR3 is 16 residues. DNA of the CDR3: TGTGCCAGCAGCCCTTGGGACACACCAGCTGCTCAGCCCCAGCATTTT. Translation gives CASSPWDTPAAQPQHF.

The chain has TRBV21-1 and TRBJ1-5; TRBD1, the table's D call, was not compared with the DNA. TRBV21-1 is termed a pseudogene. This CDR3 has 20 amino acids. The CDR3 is CASSLLPRDRTTATGQPQHF. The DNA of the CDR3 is TGTGCCAGCAGCCTCCTACCCCGGGACAGGACGACGGCGACCGGTCAGCCCCAGCATTTT.

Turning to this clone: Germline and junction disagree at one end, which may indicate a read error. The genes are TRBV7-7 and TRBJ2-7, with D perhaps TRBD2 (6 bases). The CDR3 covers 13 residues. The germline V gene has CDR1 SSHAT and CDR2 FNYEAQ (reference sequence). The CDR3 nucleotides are TGTGCTAGCAGCTTAGCGGTGGGCTCCGAGCAGTACTTC. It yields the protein CASSLAVGSEQYF.

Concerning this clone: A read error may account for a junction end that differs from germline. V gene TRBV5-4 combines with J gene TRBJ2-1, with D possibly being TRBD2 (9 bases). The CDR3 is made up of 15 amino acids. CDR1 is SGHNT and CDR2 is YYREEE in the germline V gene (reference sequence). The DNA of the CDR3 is TGTGCCGGCAGGCGGGGGGGACAGGCTTACAATGAGCAGTTCTTC. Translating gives CAGRRGGQAYNEQFF.

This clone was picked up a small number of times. The CDR3 DNA follows: TGTGCCAGCATACATCCTCCGACAGGGAGGAACACTGAAGCTTTCTTT. Protein product: CASIHPPTGRNTEAFF. This chain uses TRBV21-1 with TRBJ1-1; the table's D call, TRBD1, was not checked against the DNA. TRBV21-1 is flagged as a pseudogene. CDR3 length equals 16 residues.

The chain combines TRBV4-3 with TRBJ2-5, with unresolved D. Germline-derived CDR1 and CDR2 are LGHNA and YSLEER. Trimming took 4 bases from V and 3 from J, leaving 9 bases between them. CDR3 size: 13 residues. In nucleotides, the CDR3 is TGCGCCAGCAGCCCGCGAAGGGAAGAGACCCAGTACTTC. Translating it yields CASSPRREETQYF.

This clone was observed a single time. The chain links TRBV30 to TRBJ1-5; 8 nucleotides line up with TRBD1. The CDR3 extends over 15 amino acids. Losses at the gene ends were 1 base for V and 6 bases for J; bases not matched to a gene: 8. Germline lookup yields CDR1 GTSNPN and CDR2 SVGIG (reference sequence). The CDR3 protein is CAWSARQGKAQPQHF. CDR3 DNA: TGTGCCTGGAGTGCCCGACAGGGGAAGGCTCAGCCCCAGCATTTT.

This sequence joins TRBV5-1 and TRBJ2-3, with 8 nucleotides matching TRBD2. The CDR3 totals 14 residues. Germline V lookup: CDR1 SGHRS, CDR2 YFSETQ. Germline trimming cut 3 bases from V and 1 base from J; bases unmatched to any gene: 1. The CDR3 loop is CASSWGLGTDTQYF. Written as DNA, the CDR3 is TGCGCCAGCAGCTGGGGACTAGGCACAGATACGCAGTATTTT. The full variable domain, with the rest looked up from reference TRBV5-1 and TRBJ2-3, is KAGVTQTPRYLIKTRGQQVTLSCSPISGHRSVSWYQQTPGQGLQFLFEYFSETQRNKGNFPGRFSGRQFSNSRSEMNVSTLELGDSALYLCASSWGLGTDTQYFGPGTRLTVL.

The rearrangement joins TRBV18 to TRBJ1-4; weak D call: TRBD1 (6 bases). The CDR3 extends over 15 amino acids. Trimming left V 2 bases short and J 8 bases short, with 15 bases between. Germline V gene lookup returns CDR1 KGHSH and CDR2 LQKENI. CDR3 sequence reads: CASSPEEGTREKLFF. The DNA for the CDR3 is TGTGCCAGCTCACCAGAGGAGGGGACACGGGAAAAACTGTTTTTT. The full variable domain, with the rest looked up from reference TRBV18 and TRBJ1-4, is NAGVMQNPRHLVRRRGQEARLRCSPMKGHSHVYWYRQLPEEGLKFMVYLQKENIIDESGMPKERFSAEFPKEGPSILRIQQVVRGDSAAYFCASSPEEGTREKLFFGSGTQLSVL.

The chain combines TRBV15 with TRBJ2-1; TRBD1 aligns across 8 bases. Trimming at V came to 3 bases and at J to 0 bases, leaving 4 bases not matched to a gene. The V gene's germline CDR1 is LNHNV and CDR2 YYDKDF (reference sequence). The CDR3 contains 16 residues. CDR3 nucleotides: TGTGCCACCAGCAGGGACAGGGACAGCTCCTACAATGAGCAGTTCTTC. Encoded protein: CATSRDRDSSYNEQFF.

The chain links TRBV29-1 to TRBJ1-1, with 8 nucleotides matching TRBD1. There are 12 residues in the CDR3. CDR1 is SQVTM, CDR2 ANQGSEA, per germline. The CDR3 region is CTSSTGDTEAFF. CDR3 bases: TGCACCTCTTCGACAGGGGACACTGAAGCTTTCTTT.

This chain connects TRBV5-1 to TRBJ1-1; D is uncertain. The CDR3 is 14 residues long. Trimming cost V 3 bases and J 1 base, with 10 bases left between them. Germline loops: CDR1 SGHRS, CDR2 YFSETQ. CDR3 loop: CASSYVGWNTEAFF. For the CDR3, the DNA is TGCGCCAGCAGCTATGTGGGGTGGAACACTGAAGCTTTCTTT.

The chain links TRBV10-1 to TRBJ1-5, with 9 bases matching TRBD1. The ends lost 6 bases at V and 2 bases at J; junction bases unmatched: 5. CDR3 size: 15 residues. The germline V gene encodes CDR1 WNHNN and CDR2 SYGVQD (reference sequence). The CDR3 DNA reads TGCGCCAGCAGGGACCGGGACAGGGGCAATCAGCCCCAGCATTTT. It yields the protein CASRDRDRGNQPQHF.

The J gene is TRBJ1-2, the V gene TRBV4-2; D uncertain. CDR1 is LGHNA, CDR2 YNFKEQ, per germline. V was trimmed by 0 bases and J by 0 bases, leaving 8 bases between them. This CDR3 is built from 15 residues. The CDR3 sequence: CASSQDQVANYGYTF. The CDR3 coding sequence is TGTGCCAGCAGCCAAGACCAGGTCGCTAACTATGGCTACACCTTC.

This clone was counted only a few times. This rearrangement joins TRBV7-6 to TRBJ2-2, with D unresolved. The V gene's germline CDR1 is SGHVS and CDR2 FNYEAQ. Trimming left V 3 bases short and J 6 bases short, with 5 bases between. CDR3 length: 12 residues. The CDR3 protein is CASSFWAGELFF. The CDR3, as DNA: TGTGCCAGCAGCTTTTGGGCCGGGGAGCTGTTTTTT.

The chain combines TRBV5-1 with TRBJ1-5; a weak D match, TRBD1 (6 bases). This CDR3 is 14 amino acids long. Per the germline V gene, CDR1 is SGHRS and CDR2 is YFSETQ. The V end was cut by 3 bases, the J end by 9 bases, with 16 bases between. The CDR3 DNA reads TGCGCCAGCAGCTCCGGCACAGGGACCGGGCCCCAGCATTTT. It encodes CASSSGTGTGPQHF.

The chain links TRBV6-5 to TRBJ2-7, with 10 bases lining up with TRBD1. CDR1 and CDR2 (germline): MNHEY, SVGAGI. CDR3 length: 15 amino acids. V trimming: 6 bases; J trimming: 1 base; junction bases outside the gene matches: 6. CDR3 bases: TGTGCCAGCAGGCCTCCGGGACAGGGGTCCTACGAGCAGTACTTC. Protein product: CASRPPGQGSYEQYF.

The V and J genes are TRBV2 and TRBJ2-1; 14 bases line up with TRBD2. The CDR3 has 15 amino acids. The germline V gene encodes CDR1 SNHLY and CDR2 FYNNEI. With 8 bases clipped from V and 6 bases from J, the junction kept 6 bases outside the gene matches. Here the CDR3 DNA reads TGTGCCAGCCTTTCTGGACTAGCGGGGGGCAATGAGCAGTTCTTC. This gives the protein CASLSGLAGGNEQFF.

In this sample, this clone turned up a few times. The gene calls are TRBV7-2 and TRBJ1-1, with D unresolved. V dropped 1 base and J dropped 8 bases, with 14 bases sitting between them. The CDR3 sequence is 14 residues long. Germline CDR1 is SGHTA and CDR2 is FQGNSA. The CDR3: CASSLVRSVTEAFF. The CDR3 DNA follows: TGTGCCAGCAGCTTAGTTAGATCCGTTACGGAAGCTTTCTTT.

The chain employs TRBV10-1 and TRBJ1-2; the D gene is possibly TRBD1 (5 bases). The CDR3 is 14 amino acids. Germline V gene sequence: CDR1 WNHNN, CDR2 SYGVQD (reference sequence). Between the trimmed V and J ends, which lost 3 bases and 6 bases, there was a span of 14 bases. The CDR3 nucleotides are TGCGCCAGCAGTGAACGGAGGGGCGAGGATGGCTACACCTTC. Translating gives CASSERRGEDGYTF.

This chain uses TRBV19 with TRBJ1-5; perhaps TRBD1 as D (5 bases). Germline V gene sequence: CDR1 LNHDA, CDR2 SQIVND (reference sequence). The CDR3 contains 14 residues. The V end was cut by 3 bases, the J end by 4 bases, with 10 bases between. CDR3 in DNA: TGTGCCAGTAGTATTGGGGCAGCTAATCAGCCCCAGCATTTT. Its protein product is CASSIGAANQPQHF.

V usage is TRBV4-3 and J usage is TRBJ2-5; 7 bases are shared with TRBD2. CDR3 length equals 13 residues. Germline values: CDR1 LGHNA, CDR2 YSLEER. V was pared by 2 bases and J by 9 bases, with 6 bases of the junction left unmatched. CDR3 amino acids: CASSQTGGRAQYF. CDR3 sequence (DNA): TGCGCCAGCAGCCAAACGGGAGGACGGGCCCAGTACTTC.

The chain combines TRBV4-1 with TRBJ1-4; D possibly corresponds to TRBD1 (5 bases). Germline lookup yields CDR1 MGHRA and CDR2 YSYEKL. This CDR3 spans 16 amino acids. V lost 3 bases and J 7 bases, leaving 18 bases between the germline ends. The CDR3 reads CASSQTIQGFGEKLFF. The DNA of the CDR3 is TGCGCCAGCAGCCAGACTATTCAGGGATTCGGTGAAAAACTGTTTTTT.

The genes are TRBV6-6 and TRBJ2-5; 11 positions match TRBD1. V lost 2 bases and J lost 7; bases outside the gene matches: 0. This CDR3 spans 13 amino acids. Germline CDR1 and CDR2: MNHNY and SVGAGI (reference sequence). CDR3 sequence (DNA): TGTGCCAGCAGTTACGGGACAGGGGGGACCCAGTACTTC. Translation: CASSYGTGGTQYF.

CDR3: CASSPQGAHGGYTF. The CDR3 region has the DNA TGTGCCAGTAGTCCTCAGGGGGCCCACGGGGGCTACACCTTC. The rearrangement links TRBV19 to TRBJ1-2; 8 bases line up with TRBD1. Germline assignment: CDR1 LNHDA and CDR2 SQIVND (reference sequence). The V and J ends lost 5 bases and 8 bases, in that order; junction bases with no gene match: 10. The length of the CDR3 is 14 residues.

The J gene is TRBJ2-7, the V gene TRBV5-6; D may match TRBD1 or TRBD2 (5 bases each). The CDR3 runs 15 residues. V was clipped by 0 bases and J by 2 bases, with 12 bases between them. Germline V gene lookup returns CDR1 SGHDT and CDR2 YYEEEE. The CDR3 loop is CASSLEPGDPYEQYF. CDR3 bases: TGTGCCAGCAGCTTGGAACCTGGGGACCCCTACGAGCAGTACTTC. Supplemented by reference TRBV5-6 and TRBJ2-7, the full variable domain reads DAGVTQSPTHLIKTRGQQVTLRCSPKSGHDTVSWYQQALGQGPQFIFQYYEEEERQRGNFPDRFSGHQFPNYSSELNVNALLLGDSALYLCASSLEPGDPYEQYFGPGTRLTVT.

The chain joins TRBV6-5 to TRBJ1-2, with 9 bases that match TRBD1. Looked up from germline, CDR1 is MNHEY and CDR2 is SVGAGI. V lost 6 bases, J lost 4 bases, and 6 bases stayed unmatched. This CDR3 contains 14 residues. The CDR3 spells CASSAQGAIYGYTF. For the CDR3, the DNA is TGTGCCAGCAGCGCACAGGGGGCCATCTATGGCTACACCTTC.

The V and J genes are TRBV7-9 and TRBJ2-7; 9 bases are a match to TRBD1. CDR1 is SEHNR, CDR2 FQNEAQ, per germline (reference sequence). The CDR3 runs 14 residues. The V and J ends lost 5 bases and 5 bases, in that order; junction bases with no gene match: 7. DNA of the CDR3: TGTGCCAGCAGCCCCTCCAACAGGGGGCACGAGCAGTACTTC. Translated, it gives CASSPSNRGHEQYF.